This T cell receptor beta chain was captured in a study of technical replicates of blood from a handful of donors. V shed 3 bases and J 4 bases; nucleotides not matched to a gene: 10. Germline V gene data show CDR1 as MNHNS and CDR2 as SASEGT. The CDR3 loop spans 16 amino acids. Profiling relied on immunoSEQ multiplex PCR, and the TCRdb table lists in-frame clones only, not all of them. The sample yields around 10,000 clones, around 94% seen once. The sequenced sample was PBMCs. The rearrangement uses TRBV6-1 and TRBJ2-7; TRBD1 matches 9 bases. The origin of this receptor is a human donor in good health. The CDR3 sequence: CASSDREGDRGYEQYF. As DNA, the CDR3 is TGTGCCAGCAGTGACAGGGAGGGAGACAGGGGGTACGAGCAGTACTTC.